This T cell receptor (beta chain) was identified in a study of OX40 agonist ivuxolimab in advanced cancers. Study-level information: Patients took ivuxolimab, an agonistic anti-OX40 (CD134) antibody. Patients were infused with ivuxolimab every 2 weeks at 0.01 to 10 mg/kg. Study-wide results and limits: Relative to CD4+, CD8+ T cells held more expanded clones on average.

The study sampled blood at baseline, cycle 4 day 1, and cycle 7 day 1. The V gene's germline CDR1 is SGDLS and CDR2 YYNGEE. This CDR3 spans 14 amino acids. Losses at the gene ends were 4 bases for V and 2 bases for J; bases not matched to a gene: 5. Data came from immunoSEQ multiplex PCR; TCRdb stores just in-frame clones and leaves some out. The data show approximately 31,000 clones, around 90% seen once. Comment on this clone: Its antigen is unknown.

This TCR came from an adult with an advanced solid tumor such as melanoma, head and neck, liver or kidney cancer. This specimen consisted of CD4+ or CD8+ T cells sorted from blood, obtained in a trial of the OX40 agonist ivuxolimab. V and J are TRBV9 and TRBJ2-7; 8 nucleotides match TRBD2. CDR3 nucleotide sequence: TGTGCCAGCAGCTCGGGACTAGGCCCCTACGAGCAGTACTTC. Its translation is CASSSGLGPYEQYF.